A selection of T cell receptor beta chains follows, all from one sample in a study of blood T cell repertoires in COVID-19. Libraries were prepared by immunoSEQ multiplex PCR; TCRdb keeps only in-frame clonotypes and omits some of them. The table lists around 200,000 clones, 90% of them singletons. The sample comprised peripheral blood. Receptor source: a man aged 45-65 years with acute or convalescent COVID-19. Both conserved end residues are part of each CDR3. D genes are given only for firm matches. A clone size is listed for some rows: how often the clone was seen (once, few, many), or a class if it is expanded.

j_gene: TRBJ1-3
v_gene: TRBV4-2
abundance: .
d_gene: TRBD1
CDR3aa: CASSPRDSGSGNTIYF
CDR3nt: TGTGCCAGCAGCCCACGGGACAGTGGCTCTGGAAACACCATATATTTT

j_gene: TRBJ2-3
v_gene: TRBV24-1
abundance: .
d_gene: TRBD1
CDR3aa: CATGQDPTDTQYF
CDR3nt: TGTGCCACGGGACAGGATCCCACAGATACGCAGTATTTT

j_gene: TRBJ1-2
v_gene: TRBV5-1
abundance: once
d_gene: .
CDR3aa: CASSLDRLFYGYTF
CDR3nt: TGCGCCAGCAGCTTGGACAGGCTCTTCTATGGCTACACCTTC

j_gene: TRBJ1-4
v_gene: TRBV14
abundance: .
d_gene: .
CDR3aa: CASSPQIYEKLFF
CDR3nt: TGTGCCAGCAGCCCTCAGATCTATGAAAAACTGTTTTTT

j_gene: TRBJ1-1
v_gene: TRBV30
abundance: .
d_gene: TRBD1
CDR3aa: CAWSETGLTEAFF
CDR3nt: TGTGCCTGGAGCGAGACAGGGCTCACTGAAGCTTTCTTT

j_gene: TRBJ2-2
v_gene: TRBV18
abundance: .
d_gene: TRBD1
CDR3aa: CASSLGQGAPGELFF
CDR3nt: TGTGCCAGCTCACTCGGACAGGGAGCCCCCGGGGAGCTGTTTTTT

j_gene: TRBJ2-2
v_gene: TRBV7-2
abundance: few
d_gene: .
CDR3aa: CASSLVRLMGESGELFF
CDR3nt: TGTGCCAGCAGCTTAGTTAGACTGATGGGAGAGAGCGGGGAGCTGTTTTTT

j_gene: TRBJ1-1
v_gene: TRBV4-3
abundance: .
d_gene: .
CDR3aa: CASSQAITRWNTEAFF
CDR3nt: TGCGCCAGCAGCCAAGCTATCACCCGATGGAACACTGAAGCTTTCTTT

j_gene: TRBJ1-1
v_gene: TRBV19
abundance: .
d_gene: .
CDR3aa: CASSIEWQFTEAFF
CDR3nt: TGTGCCAGTAGTATAGAGTGGCAGTTCACTGAAGCTTTCTTT

j_gene: TRBJ2-5
v_gene: TRBV11-2
abundance: once
d_gene: .
CDR3aa: CASSSQETQYF
CDR3nt: TGTGCCAGCAGCTCGCAAGAGACCCAGTACTTC

j_gene: TRBJ1-2
v_gene: TRBV3-1/TRBV3-2
abundance: .
d_gene: .
CDR3aa: CASSPHLSRQIYGYTF
CDR3nt: TGTGCCAGCAGCCCCCACCTTTCCCGACAGATCTATGGCTACACCTTC

j_gene: TRBJ1-4
v_gene: TRBV20-1
abundance: .
d_gene: .
CDR3aa: CSASGGGSEKLFF
CDR3nt: TGCAGTGCTAGTGGGGGGGGGAGTGAAAAACTGTTTTTT

j_gene: TRBJ2-3
v_gene: TRBV18
abundance: .
d_gene: TRBD1
CDR3aa: CASSPKGTGGTSTDTQYF
CDR3nt: TGTGCCAGCTCACCAAAGGGGACAGGGGGAACTAGCACAGATACGCAGTATTTT

j_gene: TRBJ2-1
v_gene: TRBV5-4
abundance: .
d_gene: TRBD2
CDR3aa: CASSQGLAGVGEQFF
CDR3nt: TGTGCCAGCAGCCAGGGACTAGCGGGAGTGGGTGAGCAGTTCTTC

j_gene: TRBJ2-1
v_gene: TRBV18
abundance: .
d_gene: TRBD2
CDR3aa: CASSPSTSDRYEQFF
CDR3nt: TGTGCCAGCTCACCATCGACTAGCGATCGCTATGAGCAGTTCTTC

j_gene: TRBJ2-3
v_gene: TRBV7-3
abundance: .
d_gene: .
CDR3aa: CASSSDLRDTQYF
CDR3nt: TGTGCCAGCAGCTCGGACTTGCGAGATACGCAGTATTTT

j_gene: TRBJ2-5
v_gene: TRBV19
abundance: .
d_gene: .
CDR3aa: CASSMGAYQETQYF
CDR3nt: TGTGCCAGTAGTATGGGGGCGTACCAAGAGACCCAGTACTTC

j_gene: TRBJ2-7
v_gene: TRBV3-1/TRBV3-2
abundance: few
d_gene: TRBD2
CDR3aa: CASSQNLAGIYEQYF
CDR3nt: TGTGCCAGCAGCCAAAACCTAGCGGGGATTTACGAGCAGTACTTC

j_gene: TRBJ2-1
v_gene: TRBV5-1
abundance: once
d_gene: TRBD2
CDR3aa: CASASLAGGSSYNEQFF
CDR3nt: TGCGCCAGCGCATCACTAGCGGGGGGGAGCTCCTACAATGAGCAGTTCTTC

j_gene: TRBJ1-2
v_gene: TRBV27
abundance: .
d_gene: TRBD1
CDR3aa: CASSPGTGGEGGYTF
CDR3nt: TGTGCCAGCAGTCCCGGGACAGGGGGCGAGGGTGGCTACACCTTC

j_gene: TRBJ1-6
v_gene: TRBV6-2/TRBV6-3
abundance: .
d_gene: TRBD1
CDR3aa: CASTPGTGLYPLHF
CDR3nt: TGTGCCAGCACCCCAGGGACAGGTCTTTATCCCCTCCACTTT

j_gene: TRBJ1-1
v_gene: TRBV10-3
abundance: .
d_gene: .
CDR3aa: CAISEPGRNTEAFF
CDR3nt: TGTGCCATCAGTGAGCCAGGGCGGAACACTGAAGCTTTCTTT

j_gene: TRBJ2-4
v_gene: TRBV5-4
abundance: .
d_gene: TRBD1
CDR3aa: CASSPIPQQGAKNIQYF
CDR3nt: TGTGCCAGCAGCCCAATACCGCAACAGGGGGCCAAAAACATTCAGTACTTC

j_gene: TRBJ2-3
v_gene: TRBV24-1
abundance: few
d_gene: TRBD1
CDR3aa: CATSDPLMDRGGTDTQYF
CDR3nt: TGTGCCACCAGTGATCCGCTGATGGACAGGGGAGGGACAGATACGCAGTATTTT

j_gene: TRBJ2-7
v_gene: TRBV6-1
abundance: .
d_gene: .
CDR3aa: CASSESAGGGREQYF
CDR3nt: TGTGCCAGCAGTGAATCCGCTGGCGGTGGTAGGGAGCAGTACTTC

j_gene: TRBJ2-2
v_gene: TRBV18
abundance: .
d_gene: .
CDR3aa: CASSPSTMNTGELFF
CDR3nt: TGTGCCAGCTCACCATCGACAATGAACACCGGGGAGCTGTTTTTT

j_gene: TRBJ1-3
v_gene: TRBV7-2
abundance: .
d_gene: .
CDR3aa: CASSRHTGLSGNTIYF
CDR3nt: TGTGCCAGCAGCCGCCACACAGGGCTCTCTGGAAACACCATATATTTT

j_gene: TRBJ2-1
v_gene: TRBV6-5
abundance: .
d_gene: TRBD2
CDR3aa: CASSSGEGNNEQFF
CDR3nt: TGTGCCAGCAGTAGCGGGGAGGGCAACAATGAGCAGTTCTTC

j_gene: TRBJ2-7
v_gene: TRBV27
abundance: .
d_gene: .
CDR3aa: CASRPAAGSEQYF
CDR3nt: TGTGCCAGCAGGCCTGCGGCAGGGTCCGAGCAGTACTTC

j_gene: TRBJ2-3
v_gene: TRBV19
abundance: .
d_gene: TRBD2
CDR3aa: CASSLLAGGGRDTQYF
CDR3nt: TGTGCCAGTAGTTTACTAGCGGGAGGAGGGAGAGATACGCAGTATTTT

j_gene: TRBJ2-7
v_gene: TRBV12-3/TRBV12-4
abundance: .
d_gene: TRBD2
CDR3aa: CASSLGTSGFRF
CDR3nt: TGTGCCAGCAGTTTAGGGACTAGCGGGTTTCGCTTC

j_gene: TRBJ2-3
v_gene: TRBV2
abundance: .
d_gene: .
CDR3aa: CATTYRTAGEYF
CDR3nt: TGTGCCACCACTTATAGGACCGCCGGGGAGTATTTT

j_gene: TRBJ1-1
v_gene: TRBV4-3
abundance: few
d_gene: TRBD1
CDR3aa: CASRWGQMGSTEAFF
CDR3nt: TGCGCCAGCCGTTGGGGACAGATGGGAAGCACTGAAGCTTTCTTT

j_gene: TRBJ1-6
v_gene: TRBV6-5
abundance: .
d_gene: TRBD1
CDR3aa: CASSQQGSGNSPLHF
CDR3nt: TGTGCCAGCAGTCAACAGGGGTCCGGTAATTCACCCCTCCACTTT

j_gene: TRBJ2-3
v_gene: TRBV10-3
abundance: .
d_gene: TRBD2
CDR3aa: CATNSNRALAGGRDTQYF
CDR3nt: TGTGCCACAAACAGTAATCGGGCCCTAGCGGGAGGGCGAGATACGCAGTATTTT

j_gene: TRBJ2-7
v_gene: TRBV4-1
abundance: few
d_gene: .
CDR3aa: CASSQEDRPSYEQYF
CDR3nt: TGCGCCAGCAGCCAAGAGGACAGACCATCCTACGAGCAGTACTTC

j_gene: TRBJ2-3
v_gene: TRBV9
abundance: .
d_gene: .
CDR3aa: CASSKQGGGTDTQYF
CDR3nt: TGTGCCAGCAGCAAACAAGGGGGTGGAACAGATACGCAGTATTTT

j_gene: TRBJ2-1
v_gene: TRBV9
abundance: .
d_gene: .
CDR3aa: CASSRPRGEFF
CDR3nt: TGTGCCAGCTCCCGGCCGCGGGGAGAGTTCTTC

j_gene: TRBJ1-1
v_gene: TRBV6-2/TRBV6-3
abundance: few
d_gene: .
CDR3aa: CASSYGGQNTEAFF
CDR3nt: TGTGCCAGCAGTTACGGCGGACAGAACACTGAAGCTTTCTTT

j_gene: TRBJ2-5
v_gene: TRBV7-9
abundance: .
d_gene: TRBD2
CDR3aa: CASSFQGLPQETQYF
CDR3nt: TGTGCCAGCAGCTTCCAGGGACTACCCCAAGAGACCCAGTACTTC

j_gene: TRBJ2-1
v_gene: TRBV18
abundance: .
d_gene: .
CDR3aa: CASSPPKWSSYNEQFF
CDR3nt: TGTGCCAGCTCACCACCGAAGTGGAGCTCCTACAATGAGCAGTTCTTC

j_gene: TRBJ2-7
v_gene: TRBV4-1
abundance: .
d_gene: TRBD2
CDR3aa: CASSQGRWGRAGVSYEQYF
CDR3nt: TGCGCCAGCAGCCAAGGCCGCTGGGGGCGAGCGGGAGTTTCCTACGAGCAGTACTTC

j_gene: TRBJ1-5
v_gene: TRBV7-9
abundance: .
d_gene: .
CDR3aa: CASSFSDQPQHF
CDR3nt: TGTGCCAGCAGCTTTTCGGATCAGCCCCAGCATTTT

j_gene: TRBJ1-1
v_gene: TRBV2
abundance: .
d_gene: TRBD1
CDR3aa: CASRGQMNTEAFF
CDR3nt: TGTGCCAGCCGGGGACAGATGAACACTGAAGCTTTCTTT

j_gene: TRBJ1-5
v_gene: TRBV27
abundance: few
d_gene: .
CDR3aa: CASSLRADTPWSDNQPQHF
CDR3nt: TGTGCCAGCAGTTTAAGGGCGGACACCCCGTGGAGTGACAATCAGCCCCAGCATTTT

j_gene: TRBJ1-1
v_gene: TRBV11-2
abundance: .
d_gene: .
CDR3aa: CASSLDLGGGDTEAFF
CDR3nt: TGTGCCAGCAGCTTAGACCTAGGGGGGGGCGACACTGAAGCTTTCTTT

j_gene: TRBJ2-7
v_gene: TRBV3-1/TRBV3-2
abundance: .
d_gene: .
CDR3aa: CASSQLPEAYEQYF
CDR3nt: TGTGCCAGCAGCCAGTTACCCGAGGCTTACGAGCAGTACTTC

j_gene: TRBJ1-1
v_gene: TRBV24-1
abundance: .
d_gene: TRBD1
CDR3aa: CATRGQGIGTEAFF
CDR3nt: TGTGCCACCAGAGGACAGGGGATCGGGACTGAAGCTTTCTTT

j_gene: TRBJ2-2
v_gene: TRBV11-2
abundance: .
d_gene: .
CDR3aa: CASSFGGPGELFF
CDR3nt: TGTGCCAGCAGCTTCGGGGGGCCCGGGGAGCTGTTTTTT

j_gene: TRBJ2-4
v_gene: TRBV7-2
abundance: .
d_gene: .
CDR3aa: CASSGPWQDKNIQYF
CDR3nt: TGTGCCAGCAGCGGTCCCTGGCAGGACAAAAACATTCAGTACTTC

j_gene: TRBJ1-1
v_gene: TRBV7-2
abundance: .
d_gene: .
CDR3aa: CASSLDGRGTEAFF
CDR3nt: TGTGCCAGCAGCCTGGACGGTAGGGGCACTGAAGCTTTCTTT

j_gene: TRBJ2-5
v_gene: TRBV11-2
abundance: once
d_gene: .
CDR3aa: CASSPPGAEETQYF
CDR3nt: TGTGCCAGCAGCCCACCGGGTGCTGAAGAGACCCAGTACTTC

j_gene: TRBJ2-7
v_gene: TRBV27
abundance: .
d_gene: .
CDR3aa: CASSPTGYAYEQYF
CDR3nt: TGTGCCAGCAGTCCGACAGGCTACGCCTACGAGCAGTACTTC

j_gene: TRBJ2-7
v_gene: TRBV6-6
abundance: .
d_gene: TRBD1
CDR3aa: CASSMRQGIEQYF
CDR3nt: TGTGCCAGCAGTATGAGACAGGGAATCGAGCAGTACTTC

j_gene: TRBJ1-1
v_gene: TRBV12-3/TRBV12-4
abundance: .
d_gene: .
CDR3aa: CASSLGAIPEAFF
CDR3nt: TGTGCCAGCAGTTTAGGGGCCATACCAGAAGCTTTCTTT

j_gene: TRBJ1-5
v_gene: TRBV27
abundance: .
d_gene: TRBD1
CDR3aa: CASSSTGAGNQPQHF
CDR3nt: TGTGCCAGCAGTTCTACAGGGGCGGGGAATCAGCCCCAGCATTTT

j_gene: TRBJ2-5
v_gene: TRBV19
abundance: .
d_gene: TRBD2
CDR3aa: CASSISGQRLAVETQYF
CDR3nt: TGTGCCAGTAGTATCTCGGGACAGCGACTAGCGGTAGAGACCCAGTACTTC